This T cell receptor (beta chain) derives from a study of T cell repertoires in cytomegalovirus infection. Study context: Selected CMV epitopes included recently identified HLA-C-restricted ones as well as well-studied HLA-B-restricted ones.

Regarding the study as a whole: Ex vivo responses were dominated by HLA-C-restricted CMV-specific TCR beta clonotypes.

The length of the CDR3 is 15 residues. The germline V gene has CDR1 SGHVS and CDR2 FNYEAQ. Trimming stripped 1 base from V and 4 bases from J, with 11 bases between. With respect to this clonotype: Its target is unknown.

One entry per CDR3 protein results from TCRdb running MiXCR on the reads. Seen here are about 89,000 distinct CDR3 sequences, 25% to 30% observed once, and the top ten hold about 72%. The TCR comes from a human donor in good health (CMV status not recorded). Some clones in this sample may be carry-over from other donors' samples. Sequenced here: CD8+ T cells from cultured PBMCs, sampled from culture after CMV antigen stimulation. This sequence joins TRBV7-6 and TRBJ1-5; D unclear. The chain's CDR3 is CASSLDWPENQPQHF. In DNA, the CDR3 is TGTGCCAGCAGCTTAGATTGGCCGGAAAATCAGCCCCAGCATTTT.